A selection of T cell receptor beta chains follows, all from one sample in a study of graft-versus-host responses after intestinal transplantation. Clones were read by immunoSEQ multiplex PCR, and TCRdb kept only the in-frame ones, dropping some. Among some 110,000 clones, more than 90% were seen once, and the ten largest hold 0.2% to 0.25%. Their antigen targets remain unknown. Sample: unstimulated CD4+ T cells sorted from spleen or lymph node cells, taken before transplant. These receptors came from a human donor who was the organ donor for an intestinal transplant. Both conserved end residues are part of each CDR3. The D gene is left open where the match is weak. Expanded clones get a size class; other rows say once, few or many, or leave the size out.

D gene | J gene | clone size | V gene | CDR3 protein | CDR3 DNA
- | TRBJ1-4 | - | TRBV28 | CASSPGGVVISEKLFF | TGTGCCAGCAGCCCTGGGGGGGTCGTTATTAGTGAAAAACTGTTTTTT
TRBD1 | TRBJ2-7 | - | TRBV9 | CASSVSGQGYEQYF | TGTGCCAGCAGCGTATCCGGACAGGGCTACGAGCAGTACTTC
- | TRBJ2-2 | - | TRBV25-1 | CASSESRGASYTGELFF | TGTGCCAGCAGTGAATCAAGGGGCGCGAGCTACACCGGGGAGCTGTTTTTT
- | TRBJ2-2 | - | TRBV5-1 | CASSLLTGTTNTGELFF | TGCGCCAGCAGCCTCCTTACCGGGACAACGAACACCGGGGAGCTGTTTTTT
- | TRBJ2-7 | - | TRBV6-6 | CAASRLPGEQYF | TGTGCCGCCTCCCGACTCCCCGGGGAGCAGTACTTC
TRBD2 | TRBJ2-6 | - | TRBV6-5 | CASRGGSGANVLTF | TGTGCCAGCAGGGGAGGGTCTGGGGCCAACGTCCTGACTTTC
TRBD2 | TRBJ2-1 | - | TRBV6-1 | CASSPRGDRQFF | TGTGCCAGCAGTCCACGGGGGGATCGGCAGTTCTTC
TRBD1 | TRBJ1-2 | - | TRBV28 | CASSSRQGNYGYTF | TGTGCCAGCAGTTCCCGACAGGGTAACTATGGCTACACCTTC
- | TRBJ2-7 | - | TRBV7-9 | CASSLGVPYEQYF | TGTGCCAGCAGCTTAGGGGTCCCCTACGAGCAGTACTTC
- | TRBJ1-1 | - | TRBV7-9 | CASSRANTEAFF | TGTGCCAGCAGCAGGGCGAACACTGAAGCTTTCTTT
- | TRBJ1-1 | - | TRBV30 | CAWDLRNTEAFF | TGTGCCTGGGACCTTAGGAACACTGAAGCTTTCTTT
- | TRBJ2-1 | once | TRBV7-4 | CASSSPLVVRTYNEQFF | TGTGCCAGCAGCTCTCCCTTGGTGGTTAGAACTTACAATGAGCAGTTCTTC
- | TRBJ1-2 | once | TRBV5-4 | CASSLAGFGGYTF | TGTGCCAGCAGCTTGGCGGGGTTTGGTGGCTACACCTTC
- | TRBJ1-2 | once | TRBV28 | CASSLERGNYGYTF | TGTGCCAGCAGTTTAGAAAGGGGAAACTATGGCTACACCTTC
- | TRBJ2-2 | - | TRBV29-1 | CSVGGTGELFF | TGCAGCGTTGGAGGGACCGGGGAGCTGTTTTTT
- | TRBJ2-3 | - | TRBV19 | CASRGLLGTDTQYF | TGTGCCAGTAGAGGGCTTCTAGGCACAGATACGCAGTATTTT
TRBD2 | TRBJ2-3 | - | TRBV5-4 | CASSLEGLAGTDTQYF | TGTGCCAGCAGCCTGGAGGGACTAGCGGGGACAGATACGCAGTATTTT
- | TRBJ1-1 | - | TRBV6-5 | CASSELITEAFF | TGTGCCAGCAGTGAACTGATAACTGAAGCTTTCTTT
TRBD2 | TRBJ2-1 | - | TRBV2 | CASSPDLAGGTTEQFF | TGTGCCAGCAGTCCCGACTTGGCGGGAGGAACAACTGAGCAGTTCTTC
TRBD2 | TRBJ2-3 | - | TRBV29-1 | CSVAGGTSIDTQYF | TGCAGCGTTGCAGGGGGGACTAGCATAGATACGCAGTATTTT
- | TRBJ1-2 | - | TRBV5-1 | CASSLGQADHGYTF | TGCGCCAGCAGCTTGGGACAGGCAGATCATGGCTACACCTTC
- | TRBJ2-2 | - | TRBV6-1 | CASSEMEAWGDTGELFF | TGTGCCAGCAGTGAAATGGAGGCGTGGGGGGACACCGGGGAGCTGTTTTTT
- | TRBJ2-1 | - | TRBV9 | CASSMTSNEQFF | TGTGCCAGCAGCATGACTAGCAATGAGCAGTTCTTC
- | TRBJ2-1 | - | TRBV5-8 | CASSLGRGTGSYNEQFF | TGTGCCAGCAGCTTGGGTCGGGGAACGGGCTCCTACAATGAGCAGTTCTTC
TRBD2 | TRBJ2-3 | once | TRBV7-8 | CASILPGLAGRRTDTQYF | TGTGCCAGCATCCTACCGGGACTAGCGGGCCGTCGCACAGATACGCAGTATTTT
- | TRBJ2-7 | - | TRBV4-2 | CASSQSNEQYF | TGTGCCAGCAGCCAATCGAACGAGCAGTACTTC
- | TRBJ2-7 | - | TRBV6-1 | CASSSPDLYEQYF | TGTGCCAGCAGTTCGCCAGATTTATACGAGCAGTACTTC
- | TRBJ1-4 | once | TRBV30 | CAWSAGHPEKLFF | TGTGCCTGGAGTGCAGGACACCCCGAAAAACTGTTTTTT
TRBD1 | TRBJ1-4 | once | TRBV30 | CAWSVDRDRGRKLFF | TGTGCCTGGAGTGTAGACCGGGACAGGGGTCGCAAACTGTTTTTT